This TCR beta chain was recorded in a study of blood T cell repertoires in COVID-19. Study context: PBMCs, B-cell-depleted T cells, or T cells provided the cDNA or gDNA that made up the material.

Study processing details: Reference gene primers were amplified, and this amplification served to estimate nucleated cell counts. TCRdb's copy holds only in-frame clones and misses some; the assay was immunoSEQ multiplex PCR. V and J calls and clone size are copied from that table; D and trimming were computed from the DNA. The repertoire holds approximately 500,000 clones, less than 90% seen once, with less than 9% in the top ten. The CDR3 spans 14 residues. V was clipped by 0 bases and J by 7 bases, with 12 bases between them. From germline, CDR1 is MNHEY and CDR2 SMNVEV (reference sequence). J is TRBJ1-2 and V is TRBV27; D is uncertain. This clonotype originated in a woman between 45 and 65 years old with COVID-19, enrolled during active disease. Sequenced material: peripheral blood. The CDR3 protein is CASSLSGVVGGYTF. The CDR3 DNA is TGTGCCAGCAGTTTATCCGGGGTAGTAGGTGGCTACACCTTC.